This TCR beta chain was sequenced for a study of blood T cell repertoires in COVID-19. Study context: There were acute and convalescent COVID-19 samples, and they came from the United States, Italy and Spain.

Germline CDR1 reads LNHDA; CDR2 reads SQIVND (reference sequence). V lost 7 bases and J 5 bases, leaving 9 bases between the germline ends. The CDR3 is 13 residues long. Original analysis: Amplified reference gene primers provided the basis for estimating nucleated cell counts. Profiled with immunoSEQ multiplex PCR; TCRdb holds only in-frame clones, not every one. V and J calls and clone size come straight from that table; D and trimming were deduced from the DNA. The sample consists of about 260,000 clones, about 87% of them appearing once. The material sequenced was PBMCs or T cells enriched from blood (not recorded which). The V gene is TRBV19, the J gene TRBJ1-6, with D possibly being TRBD1 (6 bases). This clonotype was sampled from a man aged 50 to 60 who had been exposed to COVID-19. The CDR3 protein is CASNTGNNSPLHF. CDR3 nucleotides: TGTGCCAGTAACACAGGGAATAATTCACCCCTCCACTTT. Full variable domain (outside the CDR3, taken from reference TRBV19 and TRBJ1-6): DGGITQSPKYLFRKEGQNVTLSCEQNLNHDAMYWYRQDPGQGLRLIYYSQIVNDFQKGDIAEGYSVSREKKESFPLTVTSAQKNPTAFYLCASNTGNNSPLHFGNGTRLTVT.